Listed here are 9 T cell receptor beta chains from one sample, sequenced in a study of T cells in Graves' hyperthyroidism and ophthalmopathy. RNA transcripts were the template for amplifying TCR beta CDR3 regions. The primer set for the first-round RT-PCR of the TCR CDR3 was HTBI. TCRdb recomputed calls from the multiplex PCR reads with MiXCR, one row per CDR3 protein. The profile shows about 560,000 distinct CDR3 sequences, around 15% of them singletons. The specimen sequenced was blood. All receptors come from a woman aged 40 to 50 with Graves' hyperthyroidism.

The chain has TRBV5-5 and TRBJ2-7; D assignment may be TRBD1 or TRBD2 (5 bases each). Trimming took 2 bases from V and 4 from J, leaving 13 bases between them. This CDR3 has 14 amino acids. Germline values: CDR1 SGHKS, CDR2 YYEKEE (reference sequence). The CDR3 sequence: CASSFEGPMYEQYF. The CDR3 DNA sequence: TGTGCCAGCAGCTTCGAGGGGCCGATGTACGAGCAGTACTTC.

This chain uses TRBV6-2 or TRBV6-3 with TRBJ2-5, with TRBD2 matching 9 bases. Per the germline V gene, CDR1 is MNHEY and CDR2 is SVGEGT. Germline trimming cut 2 bases from V and 3 bases from J; bases unmatched to any gene: 7. The CDR3 is 16 residues long. CDR3 DNA sequence: TGTGCCAGCAGTTACGCCGCTAGCGGGAATAAAGAGACCCAGTACTTC. Amino acid sequence: CASSYAASGNKETQYF.

This clonotype has ten or more counts. The chain joins TRBV20-1 to TRBJ2-7; D not resolved. This CDR3 is built from 12 residues. V lost 0 bases, J lost 6 bases, and 9 bases lay in between. Per the germline V gene, CDR1 is DFQATT and CDR2 is SNEGSKA (reference sequence). The CDR3 nucleotides are TGCAGTGCTAGAGAAAGGAGAGCCGAGCAGTACTTC. Translated: CSARERRAEQYF.

The table lists this clonotype with many counts. The chain employs TRBV12-3 or TRBV12-4 and TRBJ2-7; no definite D call. This CDR3 spans 13 amino acids. Trimming pared 3 bases from V and 7 bases from J, leaving 13 bases between. CDR3 DNA: TGTGCCAGCAGTTTTGTCCGGCTGGGTGAGCAGTACTTC. Encoded protein: CASSFVRLGEQYF.

This clonotype was recorded many times. The gene calls are TRBV2 and TRBJ2-5; unclear D gene. The CDR3 runs 12 residues. The V end was cut by 8 bases, the J end by 2 bases, with 9 bases between. Germline V gives CDR1 SNHLY, CDR2 FYNNEI. The CDR3 DNA follows: TGTGCCAGCGGTCCGCCGCAAGAGACCCAGTACTTC. It specifies CASGPPQETQYF.

The rearrangement joins TRBV6-2 or TRBV6-3 to TRBJ1-2; D is possibly TRBD1 (5 bases). The CDR3 totals 13 residues. The germline V and J ends were trimmed by 5 bases and 6 bases, with 13 bases remaining between them. CDR1 and CDR2 (germline): MNHEY, SVGEGT. CDR3 loop: CASSLGEGNGYTF. CDR3 DNA sequence: TGTGCCAGCAGTCTAGGGGAGGGGAATGGCTACACCTTC.

The chain recombines TRBV19 with TRBJ1-2; tentative D call: TRBD1 (5 bases). V dropped 7 bases and J dropped 4 bases, with 25 bases sitting between them. This CDR3 spans 17 amino acids. Looked up from germline, CDR1 is LNHDA and CDR2 is SQIVND (reference sequence). The chain's CDR3 is CASTPGHALSVSYGYTF. CDR3 nucleotides: TGTGCCAGTACCCCGGGGCACGCTCTTTCCGTCTCCTATGGCTACACCTTC.

This clonotype was observed a few times. The V gene is TRBV5-1, the J gene TRBJ2-7, with TRBD1 as a possible D gene (5 bases). There are 14 residues in the CDR3. Deletions cut 0 bases from V and 3 bases from J, with 10 bases between. Germline assignment: CDR1 SGHRS and CDR2 YFSETQ. This CDR3 is CASSLVAGNYEQYF. The CDR3, as DNA: TGCGCCAGCAGCTTGGTGGCAGGGAACTACGAGCAGTACTTC. Looking up the rest from reference TRBV5-1 and TRBJ2-7 gives the full variable domain: KAGVTQTPRYLIKTRGQQVTLSCSPISGHRSVSWYQQTPGQGLQFLFEYFSETQRNKGNFPGRFSGRQFSNSRSEMNVSTLELGDSALYLCASSLVAGNYEQYFGPGTRLTVT.

The chain has TRBV7-8 and TRBJ1-4, with D perhaps matching TRBD1 (5 bases). Germline CDR1 is SGHVS and CDR2 is FQNEAQ. V lost 1 base and J lost 4, with 13 bases in between. CDR3 length equals 16 residues. CDR3 DNA sequence: TGTGCCAGCAGCTTAGTCCCGGGACGGATTAATGAAAAACTGTTTTTT. Encoded protein: CASSLVPGRINEKLFF.